This T cell receptor beta chain stems from a study of spatial heterogeneity in lung cancer. Study-level points and caveats: Ubiquitous expanded tumor TCRs appeared in blood more at resection than follow-up.

The sample's time point: blood at routine non-recurrence follow-up after resection. Extraction of whole RNA from tumor, nontumor lung or frozen PBMC preceded unsorted sequencing. V was clipped by 5 bases and J by 5 bases, with 21 bases between them. In germline, CDR1 is MNHEY, CDR2 SVGAGI. This CDR3 is 16 amino acids long. This clonotype was picked up a small number of times. Its antigen is unidentified. Each TCR cDNA molecule bore a unique molecular identifier. TCRdb called the 5' RACE reads again in MiXCR, with one record for every CDR3 protein. The repertoire holds more than 25,000 distinct CDR3 sequences, with 6% as singletons.

The source material was PBMCs, sampled at follow-up. This TCR derives from a male donor with early-stage non-small cell lung cancer. The chain uses TRBV6-5 and TRBJ2-5; possibly TRBD1 for D (6 bases). The CDR3 DNA sequence: TGTGCCAGCAGTCCTCCGGACGTGGGGGCGCGGGAGACCCAGTACTTC. It translates to CASSPPDVGARETQYF.